The clone carrying this T cell receptor (beta chain) was observed at least ten times. This record belongs to a study of T cells in Graves' hyperthyroidism and ophthalmopathy. Amplification of TCR beta CDR3 regions used RNA as the template. The TCR CDR3 was amplified in a first-round RT-PCR using the HTBI primer set. TCRdb fed the multiplex PCR reads into MiXCR, producing one record per CDR3 protein. The data contain fewer than 650,000 distinct CDR3 sequences, approximately 15% of them singletons. Thyroid ultrasound and orbital computed tomography, with clinical symptoms and serum thyroxine and TRAb, informed diagnoses. In germline, CDR1 is KGHSH, CDR2 LQKENI. The V end lost 1 base, the J end lost 0 bases, and 11 bases lay between the germline ends. The CDR3 consists of 16 residues.

V is TRBV18 and J is TRBJ2-3, with D perhaps matching TRBD1 (6 bases). What was sequenced was blood. This receptor was identified in a woman aged 30 to 39 with Graves' hyperthyroidism that later progressed to Graves' ophthalmopathy. The CDR3 DNA reads TGTGCCAGCTCACCACTCGGGACAACTAGCACAGATACGCAGTATTTT. It codes for CASSPLGTTSTDTQYF. Full variable domain (missing parts from reference TRBV18 and TRBJ2-3): NAGVMQNPRHLVRRRGQEARLRCSPMKGHSHVYWYRQLPEEGLKFMVYLQKENIIDESGMPKERFSAEFPKEGPSILRIQQVVRGDSAAYFCASSPLGTTSTDTQYFGPGTRLTVL.